Shown below are 26 T cell receptor beta chains from a single sample sequenced in a study of Graves' ophthalmopathy and Graves' hyperthyroidism. Beta-chain TCR CDR3 regions were amplified from RNA transcripts. First-round RT-PCR relied on HTBI primers, and a second-round multiplex PCR came next. TCRdb reprocessed the multiplex PCR reads with MiXCR, giving one entry per CDR3 protein. The sample shows 650,000 to 800,000 distinct CDR3 sequences, over 40% of them seen only once. Sample: peripheral blood. The receptors derive from an adult man with Graves' ophthalmopathy.

A few counts support this clonotype. The genes are TRBV4-3 and TRBJ1-1; a weak D match, TRBD1 (5 bases). Trimming left V 3 bases short and J 7 bases short, with 21 bases between. The length of the CDR3 is 16 residues. Germline V gives CDR1 LGHNA, CDR2 YSLEER. CDR3 sequence reads: CASSHASWVKGLEAFF. CDR3 DNA sequence: TGCGCCAGCAGCCATGCGTCGTGGGTAAAGGGACTTGAAGCTTTCTTT.

This clonotype has a count of ten or more. V usage is TRBV6-6 and J usage is TRBJ1-1; maybe TRBD1 (6 bases). The CDR3 loop spans 13 amino acids. Germline V lookup: CDR1 MNHNY, CDR2 SVGAGI (reference sequence). V was shortened by 8 bases and J by 1 base, with 11 bases between the two germline ends. DNA for the CDR3: TGTGCCAGCCGAATGACAGGGAACACTGAAGCTTTCTTT. Residues: CASRMTGNTEAFF.

This clonotype was seen repeatedly, ten times or more. J is TRBJ2-7 and V is TRBV7-6; perhaps TRBD1 as D (5 bases). This CDR3 is 14 amino acids long. The ends were cut back, 1 base at V and 6 bases at J, with 13 bases in the middle. Germline CDR1 and CDR2: SGHVS and FNYEAQ. In DNA, the CDR3 is TGTGCCAGCAGCTTAGGCCTCGGCAGGGTCGAGCAGTACTTC. It yields the protein CASSLGLGRVEQYF.

As for this clonotype: A much larger clone lies a single base off, so this may be a read error. V is TRBV20-1 and J is TRBJ2-7; the D is unclear. The CDR3 contains 11 residues. The V end lost 3 bases, the J end lost 3 bases, and 6 bases lay between the germline ends. Germline CDR1 reads DFQATT; CDR2 reads SNEGSKA (reference sequence). CDR3 nucleotide sequence: TGCAGTGCTAGTGCGGACTACGAGCAGTACTTC. Protein product: CSASADYEQYF.

The V call is TRBV10-3, the J call TRBJ2-1; D uncertain. V lost 3 bases, J lost 3 bases, and 12 bases lay in between. This CDR3 region has 15 residues. Per the germline V gene, CDR1 is ENHRY and CDR2 is SYGVKD. CDR3 sequence: CAISDQELGYNEQFF. In DNA form, the CDR3 reads TGTGCCATCAGTGACCAAGAGTTAGGCTACAATGAGCAGTTCTTC.

This clonotype was recorded at least ten times. The genes are TRBV20-1 and TRBJ1-2; D is ambiguous. Germline loops: CDR1 DFQATT, CDR2 SNEGSKA (reference sequence). The CDR3 is 12 residues long. V was shortened by 1 base and J by 3 bases, with 6 bases between the two germline ends. CDR3 coding DNA: TGCAGTGCTAGAGTAACAGACTATGGCTACACCTTC. This translates into CSARVTDYGYTF.

V gene TRBV12-3 or TRBV12-4 combines with J gene TRBJ2-7; D possibly corresponds to TRBD2 (6 bases). The CDR3 runs 13 residues. The CDR3: CASGLGLRREQYF. CDR3 DNA: TGTGCTAGTGGTTTGGGACTCCGTCGGGAGCAGTACTTC.

The chain has TRBV10-3 and TRBJ2-2; 10 bases fit TRBD1. The trim removed 9 bases at V and 4 bases at J, leaving 2 bases unmatched. This CDR3 has 13 amino acids. Per germline, CDR1 ENHRY and CDR2 SYGVKD. The CDR3 protein is CAIWTGGTGELFF. DNA of the CDR3: TGTGCCATTTGGACAGGGGGCACCGGGGAGCTGTTTTTT.

The J gene is TRBJ1-4, the V gene TRBV2; possibly TRBD1 for D (5 bases). CDR1 is SNHLY and CDR2 is FYNNEI in the germline V gene. V was clipped by 0 bases and J by 15 bases, with 17 bases between them. This CDR3 region has 14 residues. The DNA of the CDR3 is TGTGCCAGCAGTGAAGCTGGGGCGATGAATGGGATGTTTTTT. It yields the protein CASSEAGAMNGMFF.

This clonotype has a count of ten or more. V and J are TRBV11-1 and TRBJ2-7; no firm D call. V was cut by 11 bases and J by 6 bases, with 17 bases left in between. The CDR3 length is 12 residues. CDR1 and CDR2 (germline): SGHAT, FQDESV (reference sequence). The CDR3 loop is CASALVSGEQYF. The CDR3, as DNA: TGTGCCTCGGCCCTAGTGTCGGGCGAGCAGTACTTC.

The J gene is TRBJ2-7, the V gene TRBV25-1; the D gene could be TRBD1 or TRBD2 (5 bases each). Trimming shortened V by 7 bases and J by 5 bases, and 18 bases separated the two germline ends. This CDR3 contains 14 residues. CDR1 MGHDK and CDR2 SYGVNS come from the germline V gene. Here the CDR3 reads CASTHLGARDEQYF. CDR3 DNA: TGTGCCAGCACCCACCTTGGGGCGCGGGACGAGCAGTACTTC.

The V gene is TRBV20-1, the J gene TRBJ2-5, with TRBD2 matching over 10 bases. Germline V gene sequence: CDR1 DFQATT, CDR2 SNEGSKA (reference sequence). The CDR3 runs 16 residues. Germline trimming cut 0 bases from V and 5 bases from J; bases unmatched to any gene: 9. The CDR3 reads CSARDLAGAAWETQYF. In DNA, the CDR3 is TGCAGTGCTAGAGATCTAGCGGGGGCGGCCTGGGAGACCCAGTACTTC.

This rearrangement joins TRBV4-1 to TRBJ1-1, with a tentative D call TRBD1 (5 bases). Trimming stripped 2 bases from V and 5 bases from J, with 12 bases between. Germline CDR1 and CDR2: MGHRA and YSYEKL. This CDR3 has 14 amino acids. The CDR3 coding sequence is TGCGCCAGCAGCCAACTAGCGGGGGGGACTGAAGCTTTCTTT. Translation gives CASSQLAGGTEAFF.

CDR3 region: CASSRDAGSYEQYF. The CDR3, as DNA: TGTGCCAGCTCACGGGACGCGGGATCCTACGAGCAGTACTTC. V and J are TRBV18 and TRBJ2-7, with a tentative D call TRBD2 (6 bases). Germline lookup yields CDR1 KGHSH and CDR2 LQKENI. CDR3 length: 14 amino acids. Trimming cost V 4 bases and J 1 base, with 11 bases left between them.

The V call is TRBV11-1, the J call TRBJ1-6; 8 positions agree with TRBD1. This CDR3 is 13 amino acids long. V was pared by 4 bases and J by 9 bases, with 2 bases of the junction left unmatched. CDR1 is SGHAT and CDR2 is FQDESV in the germline V gene (reference sequence). This CDR3 is CASSSGGSSPLHF. In DNA form, the CDR3 reads TGTGCCAGCAGCTCAGGGGGCTCTTCACCCCTCCACTTT. The full variable domain, completed using reference TRBV11-1 and TRBJ1-6, is EAEVAQSPRYKITEKSQAVAFWCDPISGHATLYWYRQILGQGPELLVQFQDESVVDDSQLPKDRFSAERLKGVDSTLKIQPAELGDSAMYLCASSSGGSSPLHFGNGTRLTVT.

The chain combines TRBV20-1 with TRBJ1-5; D remains unclear. Per the germline V gene, CDR1 is DFQATT and CDR2 is SNEGSKA (reference sequence). The CDR3 is made up of 17 amino acids. Trimming pared 2 bases from V and 2 bases from J, leaving 19 bases between. CDR3 DNA: TGCAGTGCTAGAAGTTTATGGGGAGCGGGTCGCAATCAGCCCCAGCATTTT. The encoded protein is CSARSLWGAGRNQPQHF.

This clonotype showed up many times. V usage is TRBV7-9 and J usage is TRBJ2-5, with D possibly called TRBD1 or TRBD2 (5 bases each). The CDR3 length is 16 residues. The germline V and J ends were trimmed by 1 base and 5 bases, with 17 bases remaining between them. CDR1 and CDR2 (germline): SEHNR, FQNEAQ (reference sequence). The CDR3 DNA sequence: TGTGCCAGCAGCTTAGTGGCAGGGCGAGAGGGGGAGACCCAGTACTTC. This codes for CASSLVAGREGETQYF.

Details on this clonotype: A much larger clone lies one base from this, so it may be a read error. Since the CDR3 does not end with the conserved phenylalanine or tryptophan, this likely comes from a read error. The rearrangement links TRBV19 to TRBJ1-1; TRBD1 agrees at 12 bases. This CDR3 region has 17 residues. The junction had 9 bases not matched to a gene; V was cut back by 4 bases and J by 3 bases. In germline, CDR1 is LNHDA, CDR2 SQIVND (reference sequence). CDR3 nucleotides: TGTGCCAGTAGTACCCGGGACAGGGGGCGAGTAGACACTGAAGCTTTCTCT. This gives the protein CASSTRDRGRVDTEAFS.

This clonotype occurred many times. The chain combines TRBV4-1 with TRBJ1-6; possibly TRBD1 for D (5 bases). V was shortened by 3 bases and J by 4 bases, with 13 bases between the two germline ends. The germline V gene has CDR1 MGHRA and CDR2 YSYEKL. The CDR3 sequence is 16 residues long. The CDR3 nucleotides read TGCGCCAGCAGCCAGGGCAGGGAAGGATATAATTCACCCCTCCACTTT. It translates to CASSQGREGYNSPLHF.

In its sample, this clonotype was seen many times. The chain joins TRBV25-1 to TRBJ1-1; possibly TRBD1 for D (5 bases). Germline assignment: CDR1 MGHDK and CDR2 SYGVNS. The CDR3 loop spans 14 amino acids. V lost 4 bases, J lost 0 bases, and 9 bases lay in between. The CDR3 sequence is CASSGGGVNTEAFF. The CDR3 DNA sequence: TGTGCCAGCAGTGGTGGGGGAGTGAACACTGAAGCTTTCTTT. Using reference TRBV25-1 and TRBJ1-1 for the parts outside the CDR3, the full variable domain is EADIYQTPRYLVIGTGKKITLECSQTMGHDKMYWYQQDPGMELHLIHYSYGVNSTEKGDLSSESTVSRIRTEHFPLTLESARPSHTSQYLCASSGGGVNTEAFFGQGTRLTVV.

This clonotype showed up many times. The rearrangement uses TRBV29-1 and TRBJ1-2; D gene ambiguous. The CDR3 runs to 14 residues. V was clipped by 2 bases and J by 3 bases, with 13 bases between them. Germline V gene sequence: CDR1 SQVTM, CDR2 ANQGSEA. The CDR3 nucleotides read TGCAGCGTTGAAAGGGAGGTGGGGTACTATGGCTACACCTTC. Translating it yields CSVEREVGYYGYTF.

The V and J genes are TRBV10-3 and TRBJ2-7; TRBD1 aligns across 10 bases. The CDR3 has 11 amino acids. Germline CDR1 reads ENHRY; CDR2 reads SYGVKD. J was trimmed by 9 bases and V by 6 bases; bases with no gene match: 2. Here the CDR3 reads CAIRTGGMQYF. The CDR3 DNA is TGTGCCATCAGGACAGGGGGCATGCAGTACTTC.

This clonotype has a count of ten or more. This chain connects TRBV7-8 to TRBJ2-5, with D maybe TRBD1 (5 bases). Per the germline V gene, CDR1 is SGHVS and CDR2 is FQNEAQ. This CDR3 is built from 13 residues. V was cut by 4 bases and J by 5 bases, with 11 bases left in between. Here the CDR3 reads CASSSQAIETQYF. DNA for the CDR3: TGTGCCAGCAGCTCACAGGCTATCGAGACCCAGTACTTC.

As for this clonotype: One end of the junction fails to match germline, which may point to a read error. V usage is TRBV10-3 and J usage is TRBJ1-6; D uncertain. Germline-derived CDR1 and CDR2 are ENHRY and SYGVKD. There are 13 residues in the CDR3. The DNA for the CDR3 is TGTGCCACCAGTGAGGGTGGAAGTTCACCCCTCCACTTT. This encodes CATSEGGSSPLHF.

This chain links TRBV20-1 with TRBJ1-1; no clear D gene. CDR3 length: 13 residues. Trimming took 3 bases from V and 2 from J, leaving 10 bases between them. CDR1 and CDR2 (germline): DFQATT, SNEGSKA (reference sequence). CDR3 coding DNA: TGCAGTGCTAGTCTACCGGGAAACACTGAAGCTTTCTTT. It is translated as CSASLPGNTEAFF.

This clonotype came up a few times. The chain employs TRBV30 and TRBJ1-1; no definite D call. Germline V lookup: CDR1 GTSNPN, CDR2 SVGIG (reference sequence). Trimming stripped 3 bases from V and 1 base from J, with 9 bases between. The CDR3 loop spans 13 amino acids. The CDR3 loop is CAWSEGRNTEAFF. In DNA form, the CDR3 reads TGTGCCTGGAGCGAGGGTAGGAACACTGAAGCTTTCTTT.